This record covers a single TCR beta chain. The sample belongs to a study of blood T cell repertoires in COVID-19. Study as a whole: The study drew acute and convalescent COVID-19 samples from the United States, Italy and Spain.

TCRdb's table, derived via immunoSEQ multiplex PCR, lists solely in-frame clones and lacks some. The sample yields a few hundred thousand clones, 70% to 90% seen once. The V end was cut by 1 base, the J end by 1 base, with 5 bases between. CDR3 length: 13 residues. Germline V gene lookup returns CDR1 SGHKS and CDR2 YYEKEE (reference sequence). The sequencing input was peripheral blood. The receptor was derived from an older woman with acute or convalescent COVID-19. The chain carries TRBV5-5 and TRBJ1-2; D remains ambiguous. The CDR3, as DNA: TGTGCCAGCAGCTTGACAAATAACTATGGCTACACCTTC. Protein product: CASSLTNNYGYTF.